This TCR beta chain was identified during a study of cytomegalovirus exposure and HLA in healthy donors (dated by TCRdb to between 2016 and 2019). About the full investigation: An earlier analysis of some 550 of the donors reported 250 to 350 Gb of sequence data and some 120 million unique TCR beta sequences from 150 million to 200 million T cells. The study combined high-throughput TCR immunosequencing, statistical association of individual TCRs with disease status, and machine learning to predict cytomegalovirus infection status. Among about 370 genotyped donors of the cohort, an average of approximately 240,000 unique TCR beta nucleotide sequences was sequenced per donor, of which 15% to 20% were non-productive. Donor age, sex, ethnicity and CMV serostatus were collected together with the repertoire data. To decide whether each TCR beta V gene segment behaved as functional or pseudogenic, an earlier analysis of several hundred of the donors relied on high-throughput TCR beta sequencing. The study aimed to test whether signatures of past pathogen exposure could be identified by cataloging public T cell receptors. In a later genetic analysis, genome-wide SNP genotypes for about 65% of the roughly 700 donors were used, and that subset was treated as a discovery cohort. Because of strong linkage in the cohort, five DR-DQ haplotypes were treated as single units for association and clustering. The number of typed donors differed by locus: about 629-640 for A, B, C, DRB1 and DQB1; approximately 530 for DQA1; 606 for DPA1; and around 490 for DPB1. Both class I and class II loci were covered by HLA typing, at four-digit resolution. The later analysis used no new phenotypic data to find candidate immune exposures, relying instead on TCR beta sequences and their occurrence across donors. An early release that covered some 630 HLA-typed donors contained approximately 300 gigabases of sequencing data and 80 million or so unique TCR sequences. To study patterns of TCR occurrence, a later analysis re-analyzed previously published TCR beta repertoires from around 670 donors and added high-resolution HLA genotyping. All discovery cohort repertoires had been generated using a single sequencing platform. Besides the first cohort of 500 to 700 subjects, a separate validation cohort made up of 120 different subjects was used. Among the roughly 410 genotyped donors, approximately 81% belonged to the genetic ancestry cluster associated with self-reported Caucasian donors. Using immunosequencing, the study profiled T cell repertoires from fewer than 850 subjects and related those repertoires to cytomegalovirus serostatus. What the study reported, not specific to this receptor: In a later genetic analysis, fewer N-insertions in productive TCRs were reported among donors in an Asian-associated ancestry cluster than the roughly 700-donor mean. Presence/absence analyses assumed roughly uniform sequencing depth across donors, an assumption that may not hold. In vitro tests confirmed that three of the cytomegalovirus-associated TCR beta chains recognize cytomegalovirus antigens. According to the authors, the approach could potentially be generalized to other disease states and immunological phenotypes. When HLA alleles, especially DR and DQ, strongly co-occurred, TCR associations were difficult to assign to individual alleles. The only immune exposure information available for the cohort was CMV serostatus. A group of highly shared sequence variants was considered likely to be a technical artifact of the sequencing pipeline. In a later analysis, HLA-associated TCR beta chains were found to be more clonally expanded and to have lower generation probabilities than equally common non-associated chains. The earlier analysis of approximately 560 of the donors excluded some 16 rarely observed V segments, including chromosome 9 orphons, because counts were too low. A further reported finding was that TCR beta sequences accurately predicted the HLA-A and HLA-B alleles for most subjects in the first cohort. The classifier was reported to diagnose cytomegalovirus status with high specificity and sensitivity in both the original cohort and the validation cohort. Most TCR sequences were seen in very few donors, while some public TCRs were found in many individuals. V-gene and J-gene trimming of TCR beta chains was associated with a missense DCLRE1C variant in a later genetic analysis, and the association was replicated in an independent cohort. Several of the top co-occurrence clusters appeared to be linked to parvovirus B19, influenza, CMV and Epstein-Barr virus, according to a later analysis. The 87-base-pair reads could not distinguish some IMGT-functional V segments, including TRBV6-2 and TRBV6-3, so those segments were excluded. According to a later analysis, TCR association rates differed among HLA loci, with DRB1 alleles showing the most associated TCRs and HLA-C alleles showing the fewest. In this cohort, only TCR beta chains were sequenced, and detectable features were limited by the absence of alpha or paired-chain data. Because HLA typing was unavailable for some donors at each locus, only the typed subset was used in association tests. The study listed 164 TCR beta chains as associated with cytomegalovirus. Linkage disequilibrium might explain the correlated functional status among segregating V segments, but an unknown experimental factor could not be excluded. In a later analysis, most CMV-associated TCR beta chains were found to appear HLA-restricted, with HLA associations seemingly driven largely by CMV exposure. In an earlier analysis of more than 450 of the donors, most TCR beta V segments were observed in productive rearrangements about 87% or about 30% of the time, broadly matching IMGT annotations. At a false discovery rate of 0.05, a later analysis linked 15,000 to 20,000 TCR beta sequences to specific HLA alleles.

The CDR3, from cysteine to phenylalanine, totals 14 residues. Only the CDR3 portion is preserved as DNA: 42 bases, with reading frame beginning at the first base. From a lookup of the germline V gene (reference sequence), CDR1 and CDR2 are SEHNR and FQNEAQ. V is shortened by 0 bases, J by 0 bases, and the region joining them spans 6 bases. Receptor amplification or capture employed the immunoSEQ multiplex PCR assay. The multiplex PCR relied on a mix of 60 forward primers for TCR Vbeta segments and 13 reverse primers for TCR Jbeta segments. The CDR3 region of rearranged TCR beta genes was amplified from genomic DNA with a multiplex PCR assay. The amplified TCR beta libraries were sequenced on the Illumina HiSeq System as 87-base-pair reads. The original methods were these. In a later analysis, 77 million or so unique TCR beta chains were counted across the roughly 610 repertoires, and some 10 million of these chains were shared by at least two donors. Raw reads were error-corrected and collapsed into unique sequences by a nearest-neighbor algorithm in which closely related sequences were merged to remove PCR and sequencing errors. V, D and J gene segments were assigned by aligning CDR3 sequences to IMGT reference sequences. For a sequence to be retained, at least a six-nucleotide match to both a V gene segment and a J gene segment was required. A rearrangement was called productive if the CDR3 had no stop codons and remained in frame with V and J, and every other rearrangement was called non-productive. Following IMGT convention, CDR3 was defined as the stretch from the second conserved V-encoded cysteine to the conserved J-encoded phenylalanine. Sequences without an unambiguous match to a single V gene segment were excluded from the earlier analysis of approximately 560 of the donors. An earlier analysis of just under 600 of the donors called V segments functional above 56.7% productive rearrangements and segregating when the between-donor standard deviation exceeded 5%. A statistical classification framework was built for diagnosing cytomegalovirus status from the catalog of TCR beta chain sequences. V and J gene assignment, in a later analysis, came from comparing TCR nucleotide sequences with IMGT/GENE-DB human TR gene sequences. Using the TCRdist pipeline, a later analysis assigned CDR3 sequences along with most-parsimonious VDJ recombination scenarios. In a later analysis, every TCR beta chain was defined by the combination of its CDR3 amino acid sequence and its V-gene family, and reads without a unique V-gene family were dropped. As a way to deal with suspected cross-contamination and a sequencing artifact, a later analysis dropped hundreds of nucleotide sequences that were highly shared and had low generation probability. In a later analysis, a clonal expansion index was calculated for each public chain from normalized within-repertoire ranks of inferred template counts. In a later analysis, generation probabilities were computed using a VDJ recombination model fitted to out-of-frame rearrangements, and the results were checked against IGoR. In a later analysis, hypergeometric tests were used to score TCR-TCR, TCR-HLA and TCR-CMV co-occurrence, with a repertoire-size bias correction applied to TCR pairs. To estimate false discovery rates, a later analysis permuted the HLA or CMV assignments 20 times. In a later analysis, co-occurring TCRs were grouped using DBSCAN, with TCRdist sequence similarity added in when clustering inside HLA-allele-positive subsets. For co-occurrence clustering, repertoires with fewer than 30,000 or more than 120,000 public chains were excluded, along with a handful of repertoires with anomalous nucleotide sharing. Sourced from immuneACCESS, this table was stored by TCRdb with only in-frame sequences that have V and J called. A share of the clones is absent; for the studies checked, an unresolved V gene accounts for under half, and the remainder has no known explanation. V, J and clone size are taken as reported in that table, and D and trimming were inferred from the DNA itself. This sample has around 69,000 clones in its table, and about two thirds of those were observed once. The ten largest account for nearly 10% of the sample.

In regard to this clone: What antigen it recognizes has not been identified. Base-call qualities are not available, and no considerably larger clone is one nucleotide away.

The cohort consisted of 600 to 700 healthy bone marrow donors. Cohort members were all nominally healthy when sampled, although unrecorded immune exposures were likely present. The donor tested CMV seropositive, placing the donor among the approximately 290 seropositive members of the cohort. Every donor gave a peripheral blood sample, and the peripheral blood mononuclear cells from that sample were used for TCR beta sequencing. The Qiagen DNeasy Blood Extraction Kit was used to extract genomic DNA from the blood cell samples. The TCR originated in a woman in her forties or fifties in good health and CMV-seropositive. The V gene is TRBV7-9 and the J gene is TRBJ2-7; no D gene can be assigned with confidence. Sequenced sample: PBMCs. The DNA reads TGTGCCAGCAGCTTAGCGGCCAGCTCCTACGAGCAGTACTTC. Its protein reads: CASSLAASSYEQYF.